These 32 T cell receptor beta chains were all obtained from the same sample, sequenced in a study of blood T cell repertoires in COVID-19. Profiling relied on immunoSEQ multiplex PCR, and the TCRdb table lists in-frame clones only, not all of them. Counted here are about 74,000 clones, approximately 85% occurring once; the ten biggest clones make up over 35%. Source material: peripheral blood. The receptors derive from a man aged 65-85 years with acute or convalescent COVID-19.

The rearrangement joins TRBV29-1 to TRBJ1-2; D might be TRBD1 (5 bases). Germline CDR1 SQVTM, CDR2 ANQGSEA. V dropped 2 bases and J dropped 1 base, with 17 bases sitting between them. The CDR3 is made up of 16 amino acids. The CDR3 nucleotides are TGCAGCGTTGAAAAGCCCGGGGGTTTATTTAACTATGGCTACACCTTC. The encoded protein is CSVEKPGGLFNYGYTF.

The V gene is TRBV29-1, the J gene TRBJ2-5, with 10 nucleotides matching TRBD2. With V trimmed by 5 bases and J by 1 base, 4 bases remained unmatched. This CDR3 contains 14 residues. Germline V CDR1 and CDR2: SQVTM, ANQGSEA. The CDR3 sequence: CSVIGTSVQETQYF. CDR3 sequence (DNA): TGCAGCGTTATTGGGACTAGCGTCCAAGAGACCCAGTACTTC.

This clone showed up just once. CDR3 sequence reads: CASRPQGARSTDTQYF. The CDR3 bases are TGTGCCAGCAGGCCACAGGGGGCCCGGAGCACAGATACGCAGTATTTT. The gene calls are TRBV5-8 and TRBJ2-3; 9 bases are a match to TRBD1. With 5 bases clipped from V and 0 bases from J, the junction kept 7 bases outside the gene matches. The length of the CDR3 is 16 residues. Germline V gene lookup returns CDR1 SGHTS and CDR2 YDEGEE.

The V call is TRBV19, the J call TRBJ1-3, with 7 bases that match TRBD1. This CDR3 has 19 residues. After removal of 7 bases from V and 5 bases from J, the junction contained 23 bases not matched to a gene. Germline V gene lookup returns CDR1 LNHDA and CDR2 SQIVND (reference sequence). In DNA, the CDR3 is TGTGCCAGTACCCGTCACGAGGGGGGAGGACAGGTCGCAAGAAACACCATATATTTT. This encodes CASTRHEGGGQVARNTIYF.

The chain couples TRBV5-4 to TRBJ2-3; TRBD2 might be the D (6 bases). CDR1 and CDR2 from the germline V gene are SGHNT and YYREEE (reference sequence). The CDR3 spans 14 residues. Between the trimmed V and J ends, which lost 7 bases and 6 bases, there was a span of 18 bases. CDR3 protein: CASSRDSREDTQYF. DNA for the CDR3: TGTGCCAGCTCCCGGGACTCGAGGGAGGATACGCAGTATTTT.

The chain has TRBV10-3 and TRBJ1-1; D is undetermined. The CDR3 consists of 12 residues. V lost 5 bases, J lost 0 bases, and 4 bases lay in between. Germline CDR1 ENHRY, CDR2 SYGVKD. CDR3 sequence: CAISSMNTEAFF. DNA of the CDR3: TGTGCCATCAGTAGCATGAACACTGAAGCTTTCTTT.

V gene TRBV27 combines with J gene TRBJ2-1, with 11 nucleotides matching TRBD2. This CDR3 comprises 18 residues. Trimming removed 5 bases from V and 9 bases from J; junction bases left unmatched: 18. Germline V gene sequence: CDR1 MNHEY, CDR2 SMNVEV (reference sequence). The CDR3 sequence is CASSPNYQLAGVSGEQFF. CDR3 nucleotide sequence: TGTGCCAGCAGTCCGAACTATCAACTAGCGGGAGTAAGCGGTGAGCAGTTCTTC.

V and J are TRBV6-2 or TRBV6-3 and TRBJ1-5; possible D gene TRBD1, 5 bases. The germline V gene has CDR1 MNHEY and CDR2 SVGEGT. The V and J ends lost 6 bases and 4 bases respectively, with 10 bases between them. The CDR3 runs 13 residues. CDR3 nucleotide sequence: TGTGCCAGCAGCTGGACACAAAATCAGCCCCAGCATTTT. Protein product: CASSWTQNQPQHF.

Regarding this clone: The same CDR3 arises from other DNA sequences in this sample as well. V gene TRBV3-1 (or the pseudogene TRBV3-2) combines with J gene TRBJ2-1; TRBD2 agrees at 9 bases. CDR1 LGHDT and CDR2 YNNKEL come from the germline V gene (reference sequence). The CDR3 has 15 residues. V lost 2 bases, J lost 3 bases, and 2 bases stayed unmatched. CDR3 residues: CASSQLAGVYNEQFF. CDR3 nucleotides: TGTGCCAGCAGCCAATTAGCGGGAGTCTACAATGAGCAGTTCTTC.

The CDR3 spells CASSRTSGSYNEQFF. The CDR3 nucleotides read TGTGCCAGCAGTAGGACTAGCGGCAGTTACAATGAGCAGTTCTTC. This rearrangement joins TRBV11-2 to TRBJ2-1; 10 nucleotides agree with TRBD2. With V trimmed by 6 bases and J by 4 bases, 6 bases remained unmatched. The CDR3 has 15 amino acids. Germline V gives CDR1 SGHAT, CDR2 FQNNGV. Looking up the rest from reference TRBV11-2 and TRBJ2-1 gives the full variable domain: EAGVAQSPRYKIIEKRQSVAFWCNPISGHATLYWYQQILGQGPKLLIQFQNNGVVDDSQLPKDRFSAERLKGVDSTLKIQPAKLEDSAVYLCASSRTSGSYNEQFFGPGTRLTVL.

J is TRBJ2-3 and V is TRBV6-5; no firm D call. V was pared by 6 bases and J by 4 bases, with 17 bases between. Per the germline V gene, CDR1 is MNHEY and CDR2 is SVGAGI. The CDR3 consists of 15 residues. Here the CDR3 reads CASSPSGVLADTQYF. DNA for the CDR3: TGTGCCAGCAGCCCCTCCGGTGTTTTGGCAGATACGCAGTATTTT.

As concerns this clone: The identical CDR3 is also encoded by other nucleotide sequences in the sample. V is TRBV6-5 and J is TRBJ1-5; no reliable D call. The ends were cut back, 5 bases at V and 7 bases at J, with 9 bases in the middle. This CDR3 is 12 amino acids long. Germline V gene sequence: CDR1 MNHEY, CDR2 SVGAGI. In DNA form, the CDR3 reads TGTGCCAGCAGTCGAGAATTCCAGCCCCAGCATTTT. Residues: CASSREFQPQHF.

This chain links TRBV21-1 with TRBJ1-6; the table names TRBD1, a call not compared with the DNA. TRBV21-1 is flagged as a pseudogene. The CDR3 covers 17 residues. The CDR3 nucleotides are TGTGCCAGCAGCAACGGGACAGGGGGCGCCTATAATTCACCCCTCCACTTT. It encodes CASSNGTGGAYNSPLHF.

This clone came up a few times. The chain joins TRBV6-1 to TRBJ1-5; D remains ambiguous. This CDR3 has 11 residues. Trimming took off 3 bases at V and 9 bases at J, with 6 bases between the two ends. Looked up from germline, CDR1 is MNHNS and CDR2 is SASEGT. This CDR3 reads CASSDARPQHF. CDR3 coding DNA: TGTGCCAGCAGTGATGCGAGGCCCCAGCATTTT.

The chain has TRBV5-1 and TRBJ1-1; weak D call: TRBD1 (5 bases). This CDR3 is built from 13 residues. Germline V CDR1 and CDR2: SGHRS, YFSETQ. The V and J ends lost 5 bases and 1 base respectively, with 9 bases between them. CDR3 DNA: TGCGCCAGCAGTGGGGGAGGGAACACTGAAGCTTTCTTT. Its translation: CASSGGGNTEAFF.

Only a few counts were recorded for this clone. The chain combines TRBV24-1 with TRBJ2-7; D might be TRBD1 (6 bases). There are 14 residues in the CDR3. CDR1 KGHDR and CDR2 SFDVKD come from the germline V gene. Trimming removed 4 bases from V and 0 bases from J, with 9 bases in between. The CDR3 DNA reads TGTGCCACCAGTGACCGGGACAACTCCTACGAGCAGTACTTC. This codes for CATSDRDNSYEQYF.

The chain carries TRBV3-1 (or the pseudogene TRBV3-2) and TRBJ2-7, with D perhaps matching TRBD1 (6 bases). In germline, CDR1 is LGHDT, CDR2 YNNKEL (reference sequence). Trimming took 4 bases from V and 6 from J, leaving 13 bases between them. CDR3 length: 13 residues. The CDR3 DNA is TGTGCCAGCAGCCGCAGGGGAGTGGGCGAGCAGTACTTC. Amino acid sequence: CASSRRGVGEQYF.

J is TRBJ2-7 and V is TRBV19; TRBD2 matches 8 bases. V gave up 6 bases and J gave up 4 bases; unmatched junction bases: 14. The CDR3 length is 16 residues. Germline CDR1 LNHDA, CDR2 SQIVND (reference sequence). The CDR3 nucleotides are TGTGCCAGTAGCATAACCAGGACTAGCATGATGTACGAGCAGTACTTC. Protein product: CASSITRTSMMYEQYF.

The chain joins TRBV11-3 to TRBJ2-5; 9 bases agree with TRBD1. Losses at the gene ends were 4 bases for V and 3 bases for J; bases not matched to a gene: 0. The germline V gene encodes CDR1 SGHNT and CDR2 YENEEA. The CDR3 has 13 amino acids. CDR3 region: CASSWTGEETQYF. DNA of the CDR3: TGTGCCAGCAGCTGGACAGGGGAAGAGACCCAGTACTTC.

V usage is TRBV10-3 and J usage is TRBJ1-2; 8 nucleotides align to TRBD1. Losses at the gene ends were 9 bases for V and 7 bases for J; bases not matched to a gene: 13. This CDR3 spans 14 amino acids. The germline gives CDR1 ENHRY, CDR2 SYGVKD. The DNA for the CDR3 is TGTGCCATAGGAGGGACAGGTACTTCTGGTGGCTACACCTTC. Translated, it gives CAIGGTGTSGGYTF.

This chain uses TRBV10-3 with TRBJ2-1; D is undetermined. From germline, CDR1 is ENHRY and CDR2 SYGVKD. V gave up 2 bases and J gave up 4 bases, with 15 bases separating them. The CDR3 loop spans 16 amino acids. CDR3 amino acids: CAISEGARSLYNEQFF. CDR3 bases: TGTGCCATCAGTGAGGGAGCGCGGAGCCTATACAATGAGCAGTTCTTC.

This clone has only one observation. The CDR3 here is CASSTPPQGRGNQPQHF. The CDR3 nucleotides are TGTGCCAGTAGTACACCCCCACAGGGTAGGGGCAATCAGCCCCAGCATTTT. The chain uses TRBV19 and TRBJ1-5; maybe TRBD1 (6 bases). V was shortened by 4 bases and J by 2 bases, with 18 bases between the two germline ends. Germline CDR1 is LNHDA and CDR2 is SQIVND (reference sequence). CDR3 size: 17 residues. The complete variable domain, with remaining parts taken from reference TRBV19 and TRBJ1-5, reads DGGITQSPKYLFRKEGQNVTLSCEQNLNHDAMYWYRQDPGQGLRLIYYSQIVNDFQKGDIAEGYSVSREKKESFPLTVTSAQKNPTAFYLCASSTPPQGRGNQPQHFGDGTRLSIL.

V and J are TRBV5-1 and TRBJ2-2; no definite D call. Trimming took 1 base from V and 0 from J, leaving 7 bases between them. The CDR3 is made up of 15 amino acids. Germline V gene data show CDR1 as SGHRS and CDR2 as YFSETQ. CDR3: CASSLQISNTGELFF. Written as DNA, the CDR3 is TGCGCCAGCAGCTTGCAGATATCGAACACCGGGGAGCTGTTTTTT.

The chain has TRBV10-2 and TRBJ1-1; D perhaps matches TRBD1 (5 bases). V gave up 8 bases and J gave up 2 bases, with 12 bases separating them. Looked up from germline, CDR1 is WSHSY and CDR2 is SAAADI. The CDR3 loop spans 13 amino acids. The CDR3 loop reads CASGRGLNTEAFF. CDR3 DNA: TGCGCCAGCGGGAGGGGCCTTAACACTGAAGCTTTCTTT.

V and J are TRBV7-9 and TRBJ1-4, with 7 bases lining up with TRBD1. The junction had 11 bases not matched to a gene; V was cut back by 3 bases and J by 7 bases. CDR3 length equals 16 residues. Germline V lookup: CDR1 SEHNR, CDR2 FQNEAQ (reference sequence). In nucleotides, the CDR3 is TGTGCCAGCAGCTTTCCCCCGGGACAGAGGAGTGAAAAACTGTTTTTT. Residues: CASSFPPGQRSEKLFF. Full variable domain (missing parts from reference TRBV7-9 and TRBJ1-4): DTGVSQNPRHKITKRGQNVTFRCDPISEHNRLYWYRQTLGQGPEFLTYFQNEAQLEKSRLLSDRFSAERPKGSFSTLEIQRTEQGDSAMYLCASSFPPGQRSEKLFFGSGTQLSVL.

The chain recombines TRBV9 with TRBJ2-6; no reliable D call. Per germline, CDR1 SGDLS and CDR2 YYNGEE. V lost 7 bases and J 0 bases, leaving 8 bases between the germline ends. CDR3 length: 14 residues. This CDR3 reads CASGRSSGANVLTF. CDR3 bases: TGTGCCAGCGGCCGGAGCTCTGGGGCCAACGTCCTGACTTTC.

This chain links TRBV2 with TRBJ1-1; D may be TRBD1 (5 bases). The V gene's germline CDR1 is SNHLY and CDR2 FYNNEI. Deletions cut 4 bases from V and 4 bases from J, with 10 bases between. This CDR3 is built from 13 residues. CDR3 amino acids: CASSAQGGTEAFF. The CDR3 nucleotides are TGTGCCAGCAGTGCCCAGGGAGGCACTGAAGCTTTCTTT.

The chain links TRBV9 to TRBJ2-5, with 12 bases lining up with TRBD1. J gave up 7 bases and V 2 bases, and 3 bases lay outside the gene matches. This CDR3 contains 14 residues. Looked up from germline, CDR1 is SGDLS and CDR2 is YYNGEE. The CDR3 here is CASSVSGQGATQYF. CDR3 in DNA: TGTGCCAGCAGCGTGTCGGGACAGGGGGCGACCCAGTACTTC. The full variable domain, with the rest looked up from reference TRBV9 and TRBJ2-5, is DSGVTQTPKHLITATGQRVTLRCSPRSGDLSVYWYQQSLDQGLQFLIQYYNGEERAKGNILERFSAQQFPDLHSELNLSSLELGDSALYFCASSVSGQGATQYFGPGTRLLVL.

This rearrangement joins TRBV7-9 to TRBJ2-5; 12 positions agree with TRBD1. Germline assignment: CDR1 SEHNR and CDR2 FQNEAQ (reference sequence). This CDR3 is built from 17 residues. V was clipped by 2 bases and J by 5 bases; unmatched bases: 9. The CDR3 loop is CASSLLRDRGRSETQYF. The CDR3 bases are TGTGCCAGCAGCTTACTCAGGGACAGGGGGCGTTCGGAGACCCAGTACTTC.

This clone appeared a single time. The chain employs TRBV6-5 and TRBJ2-7; perhaps TRBD1 as D (5 bases). The V gene lost 0 bases and the J gene lost 1 base, with 7 bases spanning the gap. The CDR3 length is 14 residues. CDR1 and CDR2 (germline): MNHEY, SVGAGI. CDR3 in DNA: TGTGCCAGCAGTTACTCAGGGGTATCCTACGAGCAGTACTTC. Translating it yields CASSYSGVSYEQYF.

V usage is TRBV5-4 and J usage is TRBJ2-3, with 11 bases lining up with TRBD2. The CDR3 loop spans 15 amino acids. V was clipped by 4 bases and J by 0 bases; unmatched bases: 1. Germline V gene sequence: CDR1 SGHNT, CDR2 YYREEE (reference sequence). The CDR3 loop reads CASSRLAGSTDTQYF. In DNA, the CDR3 is TGTGCCAGCAGCAGACTAGCGGGGAGCACAGATACGCAGTATTTT.

The chain links TRBV5-4 to TRBJ2-1; 8 bases map to TRBD2. CDR3 length equals 15 residues. Germline V gives CDR1 SGHNT, CDR2 YYREEE (reference sequence). The ends lost 0 bases at V and 6 bases at J; junction bases unmatched: 5. The CDR3 sequence is CASSLGSGGPNEQFF. In DNA form, the CDR3 reads TGTGCCAGCAGCTTGGGGTCGGGAGGGCCCAATGAGCAGTTCTTC.